Below, one TCR beta chain is given with its context. Its antigen has not been determined. Per-nucleotide qualities are absent, and no much larger clonotype sits a single base away. The data originate from a study of response to subunit inactivated influenza vaccine listed by TCRdb under 2018. A note on the overall study: Deep quantitative T cell receptor repertoire profiling was used in the study to track responses to a trivalent subunit inactivated influenza vaccine.

Receptors were amplified or captured by RT-PCR. The sample was run on an Illumina HiSeq 2500. TCRdb redid the processing of the public reads, applying fastp at Q25 and MiXCR, and retained in-frame beta chains. Under each unique CDR3 protein, matching rows form one entry showing the most common genes and DNA. Here the sample has hundreds of thousands of distinct CDR3 sequences; around 8% occur a single time. Under 15% of the sample comes from the top ten. Findings and caveats that apply to the study as a whole: According to the authors, only a limited number of new T cells may be recruited by each seasonal influenza vaccination.

Trimming at the junction amounts to 3 bases on V and 0 bases on J, and the germline ends lie 6 bases apart. The CDR3 measures 14 amino acids from cysteine to phenylalanine. Of the read, only the CDR3 DNA is kept; its 42 bases are in frame from base 1. The sequence was obtained from a man aged 50 to 69 who received an inactivated influenza vaccine. Donor details come from another sample of the same person, matched by shared clones. Sequenced material: PBMCs from blood, taken about 24 months after vaccination. The chain couples TRBV12-3 or TRBV12-4 to TRBJ2-4; the D gene is not confidently resolved. The nucleotides read TGTGCCAGCAGTTTTTTCGAAGCCAAAAACATTCAGTACTTC. This encodes CASSFFEAKNIQYF.